One sample yielded the 9 T cell receptor beta chains listed below, sequenced in a study of blood T cell repertoires in COVID-19. Data came from immunoSEQ multiplex PCR; TCRdb stores just in-frame clones and leaves some out. The table includes 350,000 to 450,000 clones, roughly 85% detected once. Sequenced input: peripheral blood. These receptors all come from a woman aged 18 to 35 with acute or convalescent COVID-19.

This rearrangement joins TRBV29-1 to TRBJ2-3; 7 nucleotides agree with TRBD2. Germline CDR1 and CDR2: SQVTM and ANQGSEA. The CDR3 sequence is 16 residues long. V gave up 5 bases and J gave up 0 bases; unmatched junction bases: 11. The CDR3 reads CSVYGASGFSTDTQYF. The CDR3 nucleotides read TGCAGCGTTTACGGGGCTAGCGGATTTAGCACAGATACGCAGTATTTT.

This chain uses TRBV3-1 (or the pseudogene TRBV3-2) with TRBJ2-3; the match to TRBD2 covers 7 bases. This CDR3 is built from 16 residues. The germline CDR1 and CDR2 sequences are LGHDT and YNNKEL (reference sequence). Losses at the gene ends were 0 bases for V and 1 base for J; bases not matched to a gene: 4. The CDR3: CASSQDLAGGTDTQYF. CDR3 in DNA: TGTGCCAGCAGCCAAGACTTGGCGGGGGGCACAGATACGCAGTATTTT.

J is TRBJ1-6 and V is TRBV19; 7 positions match TRBD1. CDR1 LNHDA and CDR2 SQIVND come from the germline V gene (reference sequence). The CDR3 loop spans 15 amino acids. J lost 5 bases, V lost 7 bases, and 8 bases had no gene match. The CDR3 nucleotides read TGTGCCAGTACCCCTCGGGACAGCAATAATTCACCCCTCCACTTT. It codes for CASTPRDSNNSPLHF.

This clone has a handful of counts. This chain uses TRBV19 with TRBJ1-2; no clear D gene. Germline V gene data show CDR1 as LNHDA and CDR2 as SQIVND (reference sequence). Trimming took off 3 bases at V and 4 bases at J, with 12 bases between the two ends. CDR3 length: 14 residues. This CDR3 is CASSMSERFYGYTF. The CDR3 DNA follows: TGTGCCAGTAGTATGTCAGAAAGATTCTATGGCTACACCTTC. Together with reference TRBV19 and TRBJ1-2, the CDR3 gives the full variable domain: DGGITQSPKYLFRKEGQNVTLSCEQNLNHDAMYWYRQDPGQGLRLIYYSQIVNDFQKGDIAEGYSVSREKKESFPLTVTSAQKNPTAFYLCASSMSERFYGYTFGSGTRLTVV.

CDR3 bases: TGTGCCACTCTCGACAGCTACACTTCTGAAGCTTTCTTT. Its translation: CATLDSYTSEAFF. The chain links TRBV6-5 to TRBJ1-1; weak D call: TRBD1 (5 bases). The CDR3 loop spans 13 amino acids. The V gene's germline CDR1 is MNHEY and CDR2 SVGAGI. Trimming cost V 10 bases and J 6 bases, with 18 bases left between them.

V is TRBV5-4 and J is TRBJ1-2; possibly TRBD1 for D (5 bases). From germline, CDR1 is SGHNT and CDR2 YYREEE (reference sequence). This CDR3 contains 14 residues. The germline V and J ends were trimmed by 6 bases and 3 bases, with 15 bases remaining between them. The CDR3 here is CASNIMGGDYGYTF. CDR3 nucleotides: TGTGCCAGCAACATCATGGGGGGTGACTATGGCTACACCTTC. The variable domain in full, completed from reference TRBV5-4 and TRBJ1-2, reads ETGVTQSPTHLIKTRGQQVTLRCSSQSGHNTVSWYQQALGQGPQFIFQYYREEENGRGNFPPRFSGLQFPNYSSELNVNALELDDSALYLCASNIMGGDYGYTFGSGTRLTVV.

The chain couples TRBV10-1 to TRBJ1-1; the D is unclear. Between the trimmed V and J ends, which lost 3 bases and 5 bases, there was a span of 13 bases. Germline CDR1 is WNHNN and CDR2 is SYGVQD (reference sequence). This CDR3 is built from 14 residues. The CDR3 spells CASSDGGGGTEAFF. The DNA of the CDR3 is TGCGCCAGCAGTGATGGTGGCGGAGGGACTGAAGCTTTCTTT.

The table lists this clone with a few counts. V is TRBV12-5 and J is TRBJ1-1, with 7 nucleotides matching TRBD1. Germline CDR1 reads LGHNT; CDR2 reads FRNRAP. Trimming took 2 bases from V and 4 from J; bases not matched to a gene: 4. This CDR3 has 14 amino acids. The chain's CDR3 is CASGLPTGATEAFF. CDR3 bases: TGTGCTAGTGGTTTGCCTACAGGGGCCACTGAAGCTTTCTTT.

The CDR3 DNA sequence: TGCGCCAGCATTTTGACAGCGATGCTCACTGAAGCTTTCTTT. Translation: CASILTAMLTEAFF. The V call is TRBV10-1, the J call TRBJ1-1; possibly TRBD1 for D (5 bases). CDR3 length: 14 residues. Germline V gene data show CDR1 as WNHNN and CDR2 as SYGVQD (reference sequence). V lost 7 bases, J lost 4 bases, and 16 bases lay in between.